Reported below is one T cell receptor beta chain. The CDR3 sequence is 15 residues long. Germline CDR1 and CDR2: SQVTM and ANQGSEA. Unmatched junction bases numbered 10, after V lost 7 bases and J lost 7 bases. This table comes from immunoSEQ multiplex PCR, and its TCRdb copy is limited to in-frame clones, with some not included. The sample includes about 13,000 clones, about four fifths of them seen just once. Treatment denoted: randomized to nivolumab then ipilimumab (arm A) or the reverse (arm B). DNA-damaging chemotherapy had not been given to any patient beforehand. Live CD3+CD8+ CD19− CD56− cells were sorted from PBMCs. The data were taken from a study of sequential checkpoint blockade in melanoma. About the research overall: Randomization was 1:1 between first-line nivolumab→ipilimumab and ipilimumab→nivolumab. Both treatment sequences were followed by maintenance nivolumab.

The genes are TRBV29-1 and TRBJ2-2; 12 bases fit TRBD1. Sequenced here: CD8+ T cells sorted from blood (inferred from file names), sampled from a patient given nivolumab and ipilimumab in sequence. The sequence came from a human donor with melanoma. The CDR3 sequence is CSGAGTGGSGGELFF. For the CDR3, the DNA is TGCAGCGGAGCCGGGACAGGGGGCTCAGGCGGGGAGCTGTTTTTT.